This T cell receptor (beta chain) is from a study of regulatory T cells in long-lasting Graves disease. The time point: persistent/refractory GD, antithyroid drugs over 5 years with positive TRAb. The TCR library was made from RNA that had been extracted from PBMCs in TRIzol. The patient group derived from an endocrinology department in Xi'an, China. For TCR beta, libraries came from iRepertoire HTBI primers and Arm-PCR of CDR3 regions. TCRdb processed the multiplex PCR reads anew with MiXCR; each CDR3 protein has one entry. The table includes approximately 470,000 distinct CDR3 sequences, less than 25% detected once. The source is a female donor with Graves disease. Specimen: peripheral blood mononuclear cells (PBMCs), collected when the disease was refractory, from a patient treated with antithyroid drugs.

The DNA of the CDR3 is TGTGCCAGCAGTTTAGTAGGGAGGAATGAGCAGTTCTTC. Translating it yields CASSLVGRNEQFF. This chain joins TRBV28 and TRBJ2-1; D possibly corresponds to TRBD2 (6 bases). Germline assignment: CDR1 MDHEN and CDR2 SYDVKM. The CDR3 is 13 residues long. With 2 bases removed from V and 7 bases from J, the gap between germline ends came to 9 bases.